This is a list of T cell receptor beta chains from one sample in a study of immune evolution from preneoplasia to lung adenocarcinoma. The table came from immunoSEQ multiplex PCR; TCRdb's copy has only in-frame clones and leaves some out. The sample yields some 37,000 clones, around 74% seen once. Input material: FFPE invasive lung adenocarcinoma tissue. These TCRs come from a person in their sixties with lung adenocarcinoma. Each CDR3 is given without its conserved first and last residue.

CDR3 protein: SVTKGGLAGGGTGELF
J gene: TRBJ2-2
V gene: TRBV29-1
CDR3 length: 16

CDR3 protein: ASRDHLRGDTEAF
J gene: TRBJ1-1
V gene: TRBV6-6
CDR3 length: 13

CDR3 protein: ASSLFATGGYQPQH
J gene: TRBJ1-5
V gene: TRBV27
CDR3 length: 14

CDR3 protein: SVLQGMDNEQF
J gene: TRBJ2-1
V gene: TRBV29-1
CDR3 length: 11

CDR3 protein: ASSADGLSTDTQY
J gene: TRBJ2-3
V gene: TRBV5-1
CDR3 length: 13

CDR3 protein: ASSLTDTNEKLF
J gene: TRBJ1-4
V gene: TRBV28
CDR3 length: 12

CDR3 protein: SVRTSGETQY
J gene: TRBJ2-5
V gene: TRBV29-1
CDR3 length: 10

CDR3 protein: ASRLGVHTEREDYNEQF
J gene: TRBJ2-1
V gene: TRBV12-2
CDR3 length: 17

CDR3 protein: ASSVLPGQGTEAF
J gene: TRBJ1-1
V gene: TRBV9
CDR3 length: 13

CDR3 protein: ASSATSGANVLT
J gene: TRBJ2-6
V gene: TRBV14
CDR3 length: 12

CDR3 protein: ASSPTYPNTEAF
J gene: TRBJ1-1
V gene: TRBV11-2
CDR3 length: 12

CDR3 protein: ASSPWTGGHYGYT
J gene: TRBJ1-2
V gene: TRBV7-9
CDR3 length: 13

CDR3 protein: ASSLAGFTEAF
J gene: TRBJ1-1
V gene: TRBV11-2
CDR3 length: 11

CDR3 protein: ASSMTGKREKLF
J gene: TRBJ1-4
V gene: TRBV7-8
CDR3 length: 12

CDR3 protein: ASSLEPNTEAF
J gene: TRBJ1-1
V gene: TRBV7-8
CDR3 length: 11

CDR3 protein: AWSRLAGGYNEQF
J gene: TRBJ2-1
V gene: TRBV30
CDR3 length: 13

CDR3 protein: ASSLDPTGSKTQY
J gene: TRBJ2-5
V gene: TRBV5-1
CDR3 length: 13

CDR3 protein: ASSRTEAREKLF
J gene: TRBJ1-4
V gene: TRBV7-8
CDR3 length: 12

CDR3 protein: ASRPAGQGAISAGYT
J gene: TRBJ1-2
V gene: TRBV28
CDR3 length: 15

CDR3 protein: ASSSDATSGEDTGELF
J gene: TRBJ2-2
V gene: TRBV23-1
CDR3 length: 16

CDR3 protein: ASSQVLGGSGNQPQH
J gene: TRBJ1-5
V gene: TRBV4-1
CDR3 length: 15

CDR3 protein: ASSSPSGRVGETQY
J gene: TRBJ2-5
V gene: TRBV5-4
CDR3 length: 14

CDR3 protein: ASSPTRDTQY
J gene: TRBJ2-3
V gene: TRBV5-6
CDR3 length: 10

CDR3 protein: AWRLQGYGWAF
J gene: TRBJ1-1
V gene: TRBV30
CDR3 length: 11

CDR3 protein: ASSIGEAFTGYT
J gene: TRBJ1-2
V gene: TRBV19
CDR3 length: 12

CDR3 protein: ASSQVAMSSYNEQF
J gene: TRBJ2-1
V gene: TRBV7-9
CDR3 length: 14

CDR3 protein: ASSPTALGAGELF
J gene: TRBJ2-2
V gene: TRBV7-2
CDR3 length: 13

CDR3 protein: ASIPGGTGIKGYT
J gene: TRBJ1-2
V gene: TRBV28
CDR3 length: 13

CDR3 protein: SAEGTSRTDTQY
J gene: TRBJ2-3
V gene: TRBV29-1
CDR3 length: 12

CDR3 protein: ASSMWAGNTEAF
J gene: TRBJ1-1
V gene: TRBV19
CDR3 length: 12

CDR3 protein: ASSVQGAYEQY
J gene: TRBJ2-7
V gene: TRBV25-1
CDR3 length: 11

CDR3 protein: ASIPRLIQF
J gene: TRBJ2-1
V gene: TRBV19
CDR3 length: 9

CDR3 protein: ASSFDNEQF
J gene: TRBJ2-1
V gene: TRBV5-4
CDR3 length: 9

CDR3 protein: ASSATSGRTNEQF
J gene: TRBJ2-1
V gene: TRBV9
CDR3 length: 13

CDR3 protein: ASDVQY
J gene: TRBJ2-7
V gene: TRBV2
CDR3 length: 6

CDR3 protein: ASRTGSDGELF
J gene: TRBJ2-2
V gene: TRBV9
CDR3 length: 11

CDR3 protein: ARSGPRDRGRGNPSTDTQY
J gene: TRBJ2-3
V gene: TRBV5-3
CDR3 length: 19

CDR3 protein: ASSFYRNPSTDTQY
J gene: TRBJ2-3
V gene: TRBV7-2
CDR3 length: 14

CDR3 protein: ASSETQDTDTQY
J gene: TRBJ2-3
V gene: TRBV6-1
CDR3 length: 12

CDR3 protein: ASSYSLYRVDAF
J gene: TRBJ1-1
V gene: TRBV6-5
CDR3 length: 12

CDR3 protein: ASSPQHGDSYEQY
J gene: TRBJ2-7
V gene: TRBV18
CDR3 length: 13

CDR3 protein: ASSPLGNTEAF
J gene: TRBJ1-1
V gene: TRBV7-6
CDR3 length: 11

CDR3 protein: ASRGGSGLYQPQH
J gene: TRBJ1-5
V gene: TRBV28
CDR3 length: 13

CDR3 protein: ASSLGGTGQPQH
J gene: TRBJ1-5
V gene: TRBV5-4
CDR3 length: 12

CDR3 protein: ASSKRGPGEKLF
J gene: TRBJ1-4
V gene: TRBV28
CDR3 length: 12

CDR3 protein: ASSSVAGSNQPQH
J gene: TRBJ1-5
V gene: TRBV28
CDR3 length: 13

CDR3 protein: ASSDTGNYGYT
J gene: TRBJ1-2
V gene: TRBV2
CDR3 length: 11

CDR3 protein: AWRQGRLREQY
J gene: TRBJ2-7
V gene: TRBV6-5
CDR3 length: 11

CDR3 protein: ASKILAGAYEQY
J gene: TRBJ2-7
V gene: TRBV6-1
CDR3 length: 12

CDR3 protein: ASSIAANTGELF
J gene: TRBJ2-2
V gene: TRBV19
CDR3 length: 12

CDR3 protein: ASSLDRGGYGYT
J gene: TRBJ1-2
V gene: TRBV7-2
CDR3 length: 12

CDR3 protein: AWSGTDQPQH
J gene: TRBJ1-5
V gene: TRBV30
CDR3 length: 10

CDR3 protein: ARWSGAEAF
J gene: TRBJ1-1
V gene: TRBV2
CDR3 length: 9

CDR3 protein: ASSLQGFPGANVLT
J gene: TRBJ2-6
V gene: TRBV5-1
CDR3 length: 14